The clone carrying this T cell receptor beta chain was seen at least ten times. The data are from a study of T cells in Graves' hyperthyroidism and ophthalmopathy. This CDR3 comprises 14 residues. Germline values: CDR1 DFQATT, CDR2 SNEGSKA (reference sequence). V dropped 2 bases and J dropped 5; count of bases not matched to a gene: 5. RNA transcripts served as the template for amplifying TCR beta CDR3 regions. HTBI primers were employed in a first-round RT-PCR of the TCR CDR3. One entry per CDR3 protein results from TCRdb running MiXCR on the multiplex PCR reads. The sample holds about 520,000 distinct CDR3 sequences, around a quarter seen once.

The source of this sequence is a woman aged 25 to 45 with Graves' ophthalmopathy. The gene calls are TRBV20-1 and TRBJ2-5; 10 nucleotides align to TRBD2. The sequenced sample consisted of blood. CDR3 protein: CSARLAGVGETQYF. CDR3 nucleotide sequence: TGCAGTGCTAGACTAGCGGGGGTTGGGGAGACCCAGTACTTC.